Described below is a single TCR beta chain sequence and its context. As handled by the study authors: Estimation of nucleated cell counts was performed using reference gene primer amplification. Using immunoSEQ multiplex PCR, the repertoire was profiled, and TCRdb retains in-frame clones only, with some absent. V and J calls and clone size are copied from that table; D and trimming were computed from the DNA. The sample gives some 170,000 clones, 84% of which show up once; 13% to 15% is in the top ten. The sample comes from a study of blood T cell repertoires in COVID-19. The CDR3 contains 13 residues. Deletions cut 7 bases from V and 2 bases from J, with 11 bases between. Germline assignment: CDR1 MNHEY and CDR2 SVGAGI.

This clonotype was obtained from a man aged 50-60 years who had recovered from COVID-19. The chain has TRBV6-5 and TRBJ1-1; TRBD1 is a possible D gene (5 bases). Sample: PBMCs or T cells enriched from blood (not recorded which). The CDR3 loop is CASNQGENTEAFF. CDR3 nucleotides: TGTGCCAGCAATCAAGGGGAAAACACTGAAGCTTTCTTT.